These 28 T cell receptor beta chains originate from one sample sequenced in a study of cytomegalovirus exposure and HLA in healthy donors. The primer mix had 60 Vbeta and 13 Jbeta primers. The repertoire was sequenced with immunoSEQ multiplex PCR; TCRdb's copy has only in-frame clones and lacks some. The sample includes 130,000 or so clones, approximately 82% seen only once; the top ten take 3.3%. The sequenced sample consisted of PBMCs. The receptors were sampled from a middle-aged man in good health and CMV-seronegative.

The rearrangement uses TRBV5-1 and TRBJ1-5; D perhaps matches TRBD1 (5 bases). The CDR3 sequence is 14 residues long. Germline V gene data show CDR1 as SGHRS and CDR2 as YFSETQ. V was shortened by 0 bases and J by 8 bases, with 12 bases between the two germline ends. CDR3 nucleotides: TGCGCCAGCAGCTTGGGACAGTCGGCTGAGCCCCAGCATTTT. Translating gives CASSLGQSAEPQHF.

This clone was recorded once. The CDR3 sequence is CASSLGFPRDRGRQETQYF. The CDR3 DNA follows: TGTGCCAGCAGCTTAGGATTTCCCCGGGACAGGGGACGTCAGGAGACCCAGTACTTC. This rearrangement joins TRBV7-9 to TRBJ2-5, with 10 positions matching TRBD1. The CDR3 has 19 residues. V shed 1 base, J shed 5 bases, and the junction held 16 bases outside the gene matches. Germline values: CDR1 SEHNR, CDR2 FQNEAQ (reference sequence).

This rearrangement joins TRBV11-2 to TRBJ1-4, with D perhaps matching TRBD1 (5 bases). V was cut by 8 bases and J by 4 bases, with 14 bases left in between. In germline, CDR1 is SGHAT, CDR2 FQNNGV. The CDR3 runs to 14 residues. CDR3 in amino acids: CASGRGSFNEKLFF. DNA for the CDR3: TGTGCCAGCGGGCGGGGGTCATTTAATGAAAAACTGTTTTTT.

The chain couples TRBV15 to TRBJ2-5; D unresolved. With 0 bases removed from V and 2 bases from J, the gap between germline ends came to 16 bases. The germline gives CDR1 LNHNV, CDR2 YYDKDF (reference sequence). The CDR3 is made up of 17 amino acids. CDR3 loop: CATSRDLWNTGQETQYF. The CDR3 region has the DNA TGTGCCACCAGCAGAGATTTATGGAACACCGGGCAAGAGACCCAGTACTTC.

A single count supports this clone. The chain links TRBV4-3 to TRBJ1-2; D might be TRBD1 (5 bases). V was shortened by 3 bases and J by 8 bases, with 19 bases between the two germline ends. The CDR3 runs to 15 residues. The V gene's germline CDR1 is LGHNA and CDR2 YSLEER. CDR3 residues: CASSQAGTFGGGYTF. For the CDR3, the DNA is TGCGCCAGCAGCCAGGCGGGCACCTTTGGGGGGGGCTACACCTTC.

This clone was recorded a few times. This chain links TRBV27 with TRBJ1-5; 9 bases match TRBD1. Germline CDR1 is MNHEY and CDR2 is SMNVEV (reference sequence). The V gene end was trimmed by 6 bases and the J gene end by 7 bases; junction bases not matched to a gene: 7. This CDR3 region has 14 residues. The CDR3 sequence is CASSVQGARQPQHF. CDR3 nucleotide sequence: TGTGCCAGCAGCGTACAGGGGGCTCGGCAGCCCCAGCATTTT.

The chain employs TRBV5-6 and TRBJ2-7; TRBD1 is a possible D gene (6 bases). The ends were cut back, 2 bases at V and 6 bases at J, with 12 bases in the middle. The CDR3 runs 13 residues. The V gene's germline CDR1 is SGHDT and CDR2 YYEEEE. The CDR3 is CASSFLQGPEQYF. DNA of the CDR3: TGTGCCAGCAGCTTCTTGCAGGGGCCCGAGCAGTACTTC. Using reference TRBV5-6 and TRBJ2-7 for the parts outside the CDR3, the full variable domain is DAGVTQSPTHLIKTRGQQVTLRCSPKSGHDTVSWYQQALGQGPQFIFQYYEEEERQRGNFPDRFSGHQFPNYSSELNVNALLLGDSALYLCASSFLQGPEQYFGPGTRLTVT.

This clone was observed once. V is TRBV5-6 and J is TRBJ2-3; 7 nucleotides agree with TRBD2. The germline V gene encodes CDR1 SGHDT and CDR2 YYEEEE. This CDR3 region has 14 residues. Germline trimming cut 7 bases from V and 3 bases from J; bases unmatched to any gene: 8. The CDR3, as DNA: TGTGCCAGCCTAGCGGAGGCGCAGACAGATACGCAGTATTTT. Encoded protein: CASLAEAQTDTQYF.

The chain employs TRBV9 and TRBJ2-3; the D is unclear. The V gene's germline CDR1 is SGDLS and CDR2 YYNGEE. V dropped 0 bases and J dropped 2 bases, with 10 bases sitting between them. This CDR3 region has 15 residues. The CDR3 here is CASSVGLGYTDTQYF. The DNA for the CDR3 is TGTGCCAGCAGCGTAGGTCTGGGCTACACAGATACGCAGTATTTT.

The chain employs TRBV5-5 and TRBJ2-4; D gene unclear. V was clipped by 4 bases and J by 7 bases, with 18 bases between them. Germline V gene data show CDR1 as SGHKS and CDR2 as YYEKEE (reference sequence). The CDR3 runs to 15 residues. The chain's CDR3 is CASSHGSTAPNIQYF. CDR3 nucleotides: TGTGCCAGCAGCCATGGATCAACAGCCCCCAACATTCAGTACTTC.

This clone was seen just once. The V call is TRBV5-1, the J call TRBJ2-3, with D possibly being TRBD1 (5 bases). Deletions cut 1 base from V and 0 bases from J, with 9 bases between. This CDR3 has 15 amino acids. Germline assignment: CDR1 SGHRS and CDR2 YFSETQ. The CDR3 DNA is TGCGCCAGCAGCTTGAACAGGCTGAGCACAGATACGCAGTATTTT. Translating gives CASSLNRLSTDTQYF.

The rearrangement joins TRBV5-1 to TRBJ2-1; 7 bases are shared with TRBD2. This CDR3 contains 14 residues. The trim removed 7 bases at V and 5 bases at J, leaving 9 bases unmatched. CDR1 and CDR2 from the germline V gene are SGHRS and YFSETQ. In nucleotides, the CDR3 is TGCGCCAGCCTCGGGGGGAGGGGCGACAATGAGCAGTTCTTC. As protein: CASLGGRGDNEQFF.

This clone occurred once. The chain is built from TRBV27 and TRBJ2-1, with D uncertain. CDR1 and CDR2 (germline): MNHEY, SMNVEV (reference sequence). The germline V and J ends were trimmed by 8 bases and 0 bases, with 14 bases remaining between them. The CDR3 is made up of 15 amino acids. CDR3 DNA: TGTGCCAGCCACGTAGTTTTTAGCTCCTACAATGAGCAGTTCTTC. As protein: CASHVVFSSYNEQFF.

This chain connects TRBV9 to TRBJ1-5; 8 positions match TRBD1. The CDR3 totals 14 residues. Trimming took 3 bases from V and 7 from J; bases not matched to a gene: 6. CDR1 is SGDLS and CDR2 is YYNGEE in the germline V gene. The CDR3 region has the DNA TGTGCCAGCAGCGGGTCGGACAGGGCCCAGCCCCAGCATTTT. Amino acid sequence: CASSGSDRAQPQHF.

V and J are TRBV7-9 and TRBJ2-1, with TRBD1 identical over 7 bases. Germline trimming cut 5 bases from V and 2 bases from J; bases unmatched to any gene: 9. CDR1 is SEHNR and CDR2 is FQNEAQ in the germline V gene (reference sequence). The CDR3 runs 16 residues. CDR3: CASSNPDRDPYNEQFF. CDR3 coding DNA: TGTGCCAGCAGCAACCCCGACAGGGACCCCTACAATGAGCAGTTCTTC.

Note on this clone: A read error may account for a junction end that differs from germline. The chain recombines TRBV7-9 with TRBJ2-7; the D gene is possibly TRBD1 (5 bases). The germline CDR1 and CDR2 sequences are SEHNR and FQNEAQ (reference sequence). The CDR3 has 14 residues. Written as DNA, the CDR3 is TGTTCCAGCAGCCCCAACTGGGGCAGCTACGAGCAGTACTTC. As protein: CSSSPNWGSYEQYF. Full variable domain (remainder filled in from reference TRBV7-9 and TRBJ2-7): DTGVSQNPRHKITKRGQNVTFRCDPISEHNRLYWYRQTLGQGPEFLTYFQNEAQLEKSRLLSDRFSAERPKGSFSTLEIQRTEQGDSAMYLCSSSPNWGSYEQYFGPGTRLTVT.

The gene calls are TRBV7-4 and TRBJ1-5, with no clear D. V dropped 2 bases and J dropped 3 bases, with 17 bases sitting between them. This CDR3 is built from 17 residues. The V gene's germline CDR1 is SGHVT and CDR2 SQSDAQ. Here the CDR3 DNA reads TGTGCCAGCAGCTTACCCGTATCTATCCCCTTCAATCAGCCCCAGCATTTT. It yields the protein CASSLPVSIPFNQPQHF.

As concerns this clone: At one end the junction does not follow the germline gene, possibly because of a read error. The sample contains more than one DNA sequence encoding this CDR3. The chain employs TRBV6-6 and TRBJ1-5; D not resolved. CDR3 length equals 13 residues. CDR1 and CDR2 (germline): MNHNY, SVGAGI (reference sequence). The CDR3 spells CASSYERNQPQHF. The CDR3 bases are TGTGCCAGTAGTTACGAACGGAATCAGCCCCAGCATTTT.

This clone has just a few counts. The gene calls are TRBV27 and TRBJ2-3, with D unclear. The CDR3 length is 14 residues. V was clipped by 5 bases and J by 3 bases, with 12 bases between them. Per germline, CDR1 MNHEY and CDR2 SMNVEV (reference sequence). CDR3 region: CASSQSAGTDTQYF. In nucleotides, the CDR3 is TGTGCCAGCAGTCAATCCGCCGGGACAGATACGCAGTATTTT.

V usage is TRBV5-6 and J usage is TRBJ1-5; no clear D gene. Germline assignment: CDR1 SGHDT and CDR2 YYEEEE. The CDR3 runs to 15 residues. The V end lost 4 bases, the J end lost 5 bases, and 16 bases lay between the germline ends. CDR3 in DNA: TGTGCCAGCAGCCAACGAGGTTCGTCGGATCAGCCCCAGCATTTT. Translation gives CASSQRGSSDQPQHF.

V and J are TRBV19 and TRBJ1-2; the D gene is possibly TRBD1 (6 bases). V was cut by 6 bases and J by 0 bases, with 14 bases left in between. CDR1 is LNHDA and CDR2 is SQIVND in the germline V gene (reference sequence). This CDR3 has 15 amino acids. The CDR3 region has the DNA TGTGCCAGTAGAGTTACAGGGTCAACTAACTATGGCTACACCTTC. Amino acid sequence: CASRVTGSTNYGYTF.

This sequence joins TRBV27 and TRBJ2-3; no clear D gene. The CDR3 covers 15 residues. From germline, CDR1 is MNHEY and CDR2 SMNVEV (reference sequence). V was clipped by 4 bases and J by 2 bases, with 13 bases between them. The CDR3 here is CASSSKTGYTDTQYF. As DNA, the CDR3 is TGTGCCAGCAGTTCAAAGACTGGATACACAGATACGCAGTATTTT.

This chain's CDR3 is CASRDEAIVSGELFF. The CDR3 nucleotides read TGTGCCAGCAGAGACGAGGCCATCGTGTCCGGGGAGCTGTTTTTT. The rearrangement joins TRBV2 to TRBJ2-2; D is unresolved. The CDR3 spans 15 residues. The germline V gene encodes CDR1 SNHLY and CDR2 FYNNEI. Deletions cut 6 bases from V and 6 bases from J, with 17 bases between. The variable domain in full, completed from reference TRBV2 and TRBJ2-2, reads EPEVTQTPSHQVTQMGQEVILRCVPISNHLYFYWYRQILGQKVEFLVSFYNNEISEKSEIFDDQFSVERPDGSNFTLKIRSTKLEDSAMYFCASRDEAIVSGELFFGEGSRLTVL.

This clone was recorded only once. The chain combines TRBV29-1 with TRBJ2-7; possible D gene TRBD1, 6 bases. V was clipped by 5 bases and J by 4 bases, with 9 bases between them. The CDR3 is 11 residues long. The germline CDR1 and CDR2 sequences are SQVTM and ANQGSEA. Here the CDR3 DNA reads TGCAGCGTTCGGGACACATACGAGCAGTACTTC. This codes for CSVRDTYEQYF.

The J gene is TRBJ2-1, the V gene TRBV5-1, with D maybe TRBD2 (5 bases). The CDR3 length is 13 residues. V was pared by 1 base and J by 3 bases, with 5 bases between. From germline, CDR1 is SGHRS and CDR2 YFSETQ. The CDR3, as DNA: TGCGCCAGCAGCTTGACTAGCTACAATGAGCAGTTCTTC. Encoded protein: CASSLTSYNEQFF.

The chain is built from TRBV5-1 and TRBJ2-2; the D gene is possibly TRBD1 (6 bases). Germline CDR1 is SGHRS and CDR2 is YFSETQ. V gave up 0 bases and J gave up 5 bases, with 17 bases separating them. The CDR3 is made up of 17 amino acids. The CDR3 spells CASSLGSFRGKTGELFF. The CDR3 DNA sequence: TGCGCCAGCAGCTTGGGCTCCTTCAGGGGAAAGACCGGGGAGCTGTTTTTT. The full variable domain, with the rest looked up from reference TRBV5-1 and TRBJ2-2, is KAGVTQTPRYLIKTRGQQVTLSCSPISGHRSVSWYQQTPGQGLQFLFEYFSETQRNKGNFPGRFSGRQFSNSRSEMNVSTLELGDSALYLCASSLGSFRGKTGELFFGEGSRLTVL.

The V gene is TRBV6-1, the J gene TRBJ2-7; TRBD2 might be the D (5 bases). The V end was cut by 8 bases, the J end by 1 base, with 9 bases between. Germline CDR1 and CDR2: MNHNS and SASEGT. This CDR3 is built from 12 residues. The DNA of the CDR3 is TGTGCCAGCCGGGATCCTTCCTACGAGCAGTACTTC. It yields the protein CASRDPSYEQYF.

V usage is TRBV2 and J usage is TRBJ1-2, with 9 bases lining up with TRBD1. The CDR3 sequence is 14 residues long. Germline CDR1 and CDR2: SNHLY and FYNNEI. With 4 bases clipped from V and 4 bases from J, the junction kept 4 bases outside the gene matches. CDR3 amino acids: CASSGTGAAYGYTF. DNA of the CDR3: TGTGCCAGCAGTGGGACAGGGGCCGCCTATGGCTACACCTTC.